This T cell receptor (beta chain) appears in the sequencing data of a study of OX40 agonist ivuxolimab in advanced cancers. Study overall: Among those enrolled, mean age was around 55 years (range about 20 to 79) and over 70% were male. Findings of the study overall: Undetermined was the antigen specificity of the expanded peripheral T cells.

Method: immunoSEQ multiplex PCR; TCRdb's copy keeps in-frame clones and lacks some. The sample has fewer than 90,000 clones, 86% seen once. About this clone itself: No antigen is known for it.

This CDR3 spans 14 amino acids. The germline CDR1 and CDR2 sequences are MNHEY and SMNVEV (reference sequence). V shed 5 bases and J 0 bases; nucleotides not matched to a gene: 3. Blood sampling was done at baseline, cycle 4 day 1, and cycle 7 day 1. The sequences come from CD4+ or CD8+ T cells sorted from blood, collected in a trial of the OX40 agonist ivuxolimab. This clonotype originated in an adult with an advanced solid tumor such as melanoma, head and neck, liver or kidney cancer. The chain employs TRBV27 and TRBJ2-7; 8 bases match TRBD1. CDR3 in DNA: TGTGCCAGCAGTCGGACAGGGTACTCCTACGAGCAGTACTTC. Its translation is CASSRTGYSYEQYF.